These T cell receptor beta chains were read from a single sample in a study of T-cell reconstitution after alpha-beta-depleted transplantation in children. TCRdb reprocessed the PCR reads with MiXCR, giving one entry per CDR3 protein. The sample yields around 700,000 distinct CDR3 sequences, 13% seen once. This specimen consisted of PBMCs, obtained before TCRalphabeta/CD19-depleted stem cell transplant. All receptors derive from a girl aged 2-9 years with congenital amegakaryocytic thrombocytopenia, due to receive a stem cell transplant. Each CDR3 is given without its conserved first and last residue. Fields, in order: CDR3 protein, D gene, V gene, J gene. D genes are given only for firm matches.

CDR3aa: ASMRGRAREQY
d_gene: TRBD1
v_gene: TRBV12-3/TRBV12-4
j_gene: TRBJ2-7

CDR3aa: ASNVGPLQSF
d_gene: -
v_gene: TRBV7-2
j_gene: TRBJ1-1

CDR3aa: CARDRVGGLRQPQH
d_gene: -
v_gene: TRBV20-1
j_gene: TRBJ1-5

CDR3aa: SAQKEGPYNEQF
d_gene: -
v_gene: TRBV20-1
j_gene: TRBJ2-1

CDR3aa: ASITTGTGELF
d_gene: TRBD1
v_gene: TRBV7-9
j_gene: TRBJ2-2

CDR3aa: ASRYPSTPTGSYNEQF
d_gene: -
v_gene: TRBV11-1
j_gene: TRBJ2-1

CDR3aa: ASSLYKNTEAF
d_gene: -
v_gene: TRBV5-1
j_gene: TRBJ1-1

CDR3aa: ASSPNRRTFYNEQF
d_gene: -
v_gene: TRBV3-1
j_gene: TRBJ2-1

CDR3aa: ASSPEDNEQF
d_gene: -
v_gene: TRBV9
j_gene: TRBJ2-1

CDR3aa: SALGLAGGEQY
d_gene: TRBD2
v_gene: TRBV29-1
j_gene: TRBJ2-7

CDR3aa: ASSPRYQLGDEQF
d_gene: -
v_gene: TRBV7-9
j_gene: TRBJ2-1

CDR3aa: ASSQSPNYGYT
d_gene: -
v_gene: TRBV7-3
j_gene: TRBJ1-2

CDR3aa: ASSPLPYTGELF
d_gene: -
v_gene: TRBV27
j_gene: TRBJ2-2

CDR3aa: ASSLAGTSAGELF
d_gene: TRBD2
v_gene: TRBV5-1
j_gene: TRBJ2-2

CDR3aa: ASSYKRAYNEQF
d_gene: -
v_gene: TRBV7-2
j_gene: TRBJ2-1

CDR3aa: ATSGRSGSSTDTQY
d_gene: TRBD2
v_gene: TRBV15
j_gene: TRBJ2-3

CDR3aa: SAESHGFGNQPQH
d_gene: -
v_gene: TRBV20-1
j_gene: TRBJ1-5

CDR3aa: SVESDTGELF
d_gene: -
v_gene: TRBV29-1
j_gene: TRBJ2-2

CDR3aa: ASAEVGGLFNEQF
d_gene: -
v_gene: TRBV4-1
j_gene: TRBJ2-1